Each of the 13 T cell receptor beta chains below was sequenced from the same sample in a study of shared clonotypes between healthy human individuals (dated by TCRdb to 2020 to 2021). Library preparation used the immunoSEQ multiplex PCR assay. The table was pulled from immuneACCESS by TCRdb, which kept in-frame rearrangements only. Such tables lose some clones; where checked, under half of the loss comes from unresolved V genes, and the rest has no known cause. The sample contains roughly 570,000 clones, nearly 98% of them found a single time. Of the sample, around 0.3% is held by the ten largest clones. For the CD8 naive samples, CD45RO-negative cells were positively selected for CCR7, yielding a CD45RA+CCR7+ population from which TemRA cells were excluded. Sequencing was performed on naive CD8+ T cells sorted from blood. What this sample's cell subset or site label stands for: CD45RA+CCR7+. These receptors all stem from a man aged 30 to 39 in good health.

This chain links TRBV9 with TRBJ2-3, with a possible D match to TRBD2 (6 bases). Trimming stripped 4 bases from V and 0 bases from J, with 18 bases between. The CDR3 spans 17 residues. CDR1 is SGDLS and CDR2 is YYNGEE in the germline V gene. The CDR3 spells CASSRYSGERSTDTQYF. The CDR3 DNA is TGTGCCAGCAGCCGATATAGCGGAGAGCGAAGCACAGATACGCAGTATTTT.

The chain joins TRBV7-2 to TRBJ2-7, with D possibly called TRBD1 or TRBD2 (6 bases each). The CDR3 contains 16 residues. Germline V gene sequence: CDR1 SGHTA, CDR2 FQGNSA. Trimming cost V 5 bases and J 6 bases, with 23 bases left between them. The DNA for the CDR3 is TGTGCCAGCAGCAACCCTCTCTCGGGCAGGGGAGGCGAGCAGTACTTC. Protein product: CASSNPLSGRGGEQYF. Supplemented by reference TRBV7-2 and TRBJ2-7, the full variable domain reads GAGVSQSPSNKVTEKGKDVELRCDPISGHTALYWYRQSLGQGLEFLIYFQGNSAPDKSGLPSDRFSAERTGGSVSTLTIQRTQQEDSAVYLCASSNPLSGRGGEQYFGPGTRLTVT.

V and J are TRBV19 and TRBJ2-3, with 7 bases lining up with TRBD2. Germline V gene lookup returns CDR1 LNHDA and CDR2 SQIVND (reference sequence). The V gene end was trimmed by 5 bases and the J gene end by 3 bases; junction bases not matched to a gene: 8. There are 15 residues in the CDR3. Written as DNA, the CDR3 is TGTGCCAGTAGTGTCGGGACTATTAAAACAGATACGCAGTATTTT. This gives the protein CASSVGTIKTDTQYF. The variable domain in full, completed from reference TRBV19 and TRBJ2-3, reads DGGITQSPKYLFRKEGQNVTLSCEQNLNHDAMYWYRQDPGQGLRLIYYSQIVNDFQKGDIAEGYSVSREKKESFPLTVTSAQKNPTAFYLCASSVGTIKTDTQYFGPGTRLTVL.

The CDR3 nucleotides read TGTGCTAGTGGTTTGGACCAGCCCCAGCATTTT. It yields the protein CASGLDQPQHF. The chain links TRBV12-5 to TRBJ1-5, with D uncertain. V lost 1 base, J lost 7 bases, and 2 bases lay in between. Germline V gene lookup returns CDR1 LGHNT and CDR2 FRNRAP. This CDR3 has 11 residues.

The chain employs TRBV11-3 and TRBJ2-1, with D possibly matching TRBD1 (5 bases). CDR1 SGHNT and CDR2 YENEEA come from the germline V gene. V gave up 5 bases and J gave up 5 bases, with 10 bases separating them. The CDR3 contains 13 residues. The CDR3 spells CASSALGDNEQFF. The CDR3, as DNA: TGTGCCAGCAGCGCCCTAGGGGACAATGAGCAGTTCTTC.

This chain connects TRBV27 to TRBJ2-2; perhaps TRBD2 as D (6 bases). Trimming cost V 8 bases and J 1 base, with 11 bases left between them. Germline V gene data show CDR1 as MNHEY and CDR2 as SMNVEV (reference sequence). The CDR3 has 14 amino acids. DNA of the CDR3: TGTGCCAGCTCCGGGACTTGGAACACCGGGGAGCTGTTTTTT. Its protein product is CASSGTWNTGELFF.

The chain uses TRBV7-9 and TRBJ2-7, with D unresolved. Between the trimmed V and J ends, which lost 1 base and 0 bases, there was a span of 10 bases. The germline CDR1 and CDR2 sequences are SEHNR and FQNEAQ (reference sequence). The CDR3 runs to 15 residues. The CDR3 coding sequence is TGTGCCAGCAGCTTAGGGATCAGTAGCTCCTACGAGCAGTACTTC. It codes for CASSLGISSSYEQYF.

The rearrangement uses TRBV7-9 and TRBJ2-7; D gene ambiguous. Trimming took 0 bases from V and 0 from J, leaving 9 bases between them. The CDR3 extends over 15 amino acids. Looked up from germline, CDR1 is SEHNR and CDR2 is FQNEAQ (reference sequence). CDR3 DNA sequence: TGTGCCAGCAGCTTAGCAGGATTCAGCTCCTACGAGCAGTACTTC. It translates to CASSLAGFSSYEQYF.

CDR3 in amino acids: CSVSGTSPVYTQYF. In nucleotides, the CDR3 is TGCAGCGTCTCCGGGACTAGCCCCGTGTATACGCAGTATTTT. The chain has TRBV29-1 and TRBJ2-3; TRBD2 matches 9 bases. After removal of 6 bases from V and 7 bases from J, the junction contained 11 bases not matched to a gene. Germline loops: CDR1 SQVTM, CDR2 ANQGSEA. The CDR3 is made up of 14 amino acids.

This clone was picked up one time. The chain uses TRBV4-1 and TRBJ2-3; 9 bases match TRBD1. The V segment lost 4 bases and the J segment 9 bases; nucleotides outside the gene matches: 2. CDR3 length equals 12 residues. Germline CDR1 MGHRA, CDR2 YSYEKL. CDR3 in DNA: TGCGCCAGCAGCCTAGGACAGGGGACGCAGTATTTT. Protein product: CASSLGQGTQYF.

V and J are TRBV25-1 and TRBJ2-3; no reliable D call. Trimming removed 1 base at V and 2 bases at J, with 16 bases between. The CDR3 spans 17 residues. CDR1 is MGHDK and CDR2 is SYGVNS in the germline V gene. CDR3 in amino acids: CASSESIGRPNTDTQYF. The CDR3 nucleotides are TGTGCCAGCAGTGAATCGATCGGCAGACCGAACACAGATACGCAGTATTTT.

This clone appeared once. The chain combines TRBV6-5 with TRBJ1-2; D gene uncertain. Per germline, CDR1 MNHEY and CDR2 SVGAGI. CDR3 length: 12 residues. The germline V and J ends were trimmed by 5 bases and 7 bases, with 11 bases remaining between them. CDR3 sequence (DNA): TGTGCCAGCAGTCGAACAAGCTCTGGCTACACCTTC. It encodes CASSRTSSGYTF.

This chain links TRBV27 with TRBJ2-5, with D possibly called TRBD1 or TRBD2 (7 bases each). Per the germline V gene, CDR1 is MNHEY and CDR2 is SMNVEV (reference sequence). The ends were cut back, 6 bases at V and 2 bases at J, with 16 bases in the middle. The CDR3 contains 15 residues. The DNA of the CDR3 is TGTGCCAGCAGCCAATCAGGGGGGGGGCAAGAGACCCAGTACTTC. Protein: CASSQSGGGQETQYF.